A selection of T cell receptor beta chains follows, all from one sample in a study of early T cells in non-severe SARS-CoV-2 infection. TCRdb called the 5' RACE reads again in MiXCR, with one record for every CDR3 protein. The data show almost 30,000 distinct CDR3 sequences, with approximately 5.4% seen just once and less than 14% held by the top ten. Sequenced sample: whole blood. All receptors derive from an adult who was a healthcare worker with PCR-confirmed SARS-CoV-2 infection or an uninfected control (not recorded which). CDR3s include the opening cysteine and the closing phenylalanine or tryptophan. D genes are given only for firm matches. Some rows mark clone size as missing; the rest say once, few, many or name a class of expanded clone.

clone_size j_call d_call v_call cdr3_aa cdr3_nt
few TRBJ2-3 - TRBV10-3 CAISESKSTSTDTQYF TGTGCCATCAGTGAGTCGAAAAGTACCAGCACAGATACGCAGTATTTT
many TRBJ2-7 - TRBV7-2 CASSLTGRHSYEQYF TGTGCCAGCAGCTTAACGGGACGGCACTCCTACGAGCAGTACTTC
- TRBJ2-7 TRBD2 TRBV28 CASSSGLADSYEQYF TGTGCCAGCAGTTCAGGACTAGCGGATTCCTACGAGCAGTACTTC
many TRBJ2-7 - TRBV12-3/TRBV12-4 CASSLRGSGEQYF TGTGCCAGCAGTTTAAGGGGTTCGGGCGAGCAGTACTTC
many TRBJ2-2 - TRBV11-2 CASSLQPGTGELFF TGTGCCAGCAGCTTACAGCCCGGCACCGGGGAGCTGTTTTTT
few TRBJ2-1 TRBD2 TRBV20-1 CSARTSGGVNEQFF TGCAGTGCCCGGACTAGCGGGGGTGTCAATGAGCAGTTCTTC
- TRBJ2-3 - TRBV11-2 CASSLGQQDTQYF TGTGCCAGCAGCTTGGGACAACAAGATACGCAGTATTTT
many TRBJ2-4 TRBD1 TRBV5-4 CASSFRQGDIQYF TGTGCCAGCAGCTTTCGACAGGGTGACATTCAGTACTTC
few TRBJ2-7 - TRBV7-9 CASSLGRRSYEQYF TGTGCCAGCAGCTTAGGACGGAGATCCTACGAGCAGTACTTC
- TRBJ2-4 TRBD2 TRBV3-1 CASSPRMQGPSGRVKNIQYF TGTGCCAGCAGCCCTCGCATGCAGGGGCCTAGCGGGAGGGTCAAAAACATTCAGTACTTC
many TRBJ2-6 - TRBV20-1 CSARKGSGANVLTF TGCAGTGCTAGAAAGGGCTCTGGGGCCAACGTCCTGACTTTC
many TRBJ2-1 TRBD2 TRBV20-1 CSARAPSGSNEQFF TGCAGTGCTAGAGCGCCTAGCGGGAGTAATGAGCAGTTCTTC
many TRBJ1-4 TRBD1 TRBV2 CASRGTGPNEKLFF TGTGCCAGCAGAGGGACAGGGCCTAATGAAAAACTGTTTTTT
medium-sized TRBJ2-5 - TRBV9 CASSGFGYQETQYF TGTGCCAGCAGCGGTTTCGGGTACCAAGAGACCCAGTACTTC
many TRBJ1-5 - TRBV27 CASSQDLRQPQHF TGTGCCAGCAGTCAAGATCTACGTCAGCCCCAGCATTTT
many TRBJ1-5 - TRBV12-3/TRBV12-4 CASSLRSRYSNQPQHF TGTGCCAGCAGTTTGAGGTCAAGATATAGCAATCAGCCCCAGCATTTT